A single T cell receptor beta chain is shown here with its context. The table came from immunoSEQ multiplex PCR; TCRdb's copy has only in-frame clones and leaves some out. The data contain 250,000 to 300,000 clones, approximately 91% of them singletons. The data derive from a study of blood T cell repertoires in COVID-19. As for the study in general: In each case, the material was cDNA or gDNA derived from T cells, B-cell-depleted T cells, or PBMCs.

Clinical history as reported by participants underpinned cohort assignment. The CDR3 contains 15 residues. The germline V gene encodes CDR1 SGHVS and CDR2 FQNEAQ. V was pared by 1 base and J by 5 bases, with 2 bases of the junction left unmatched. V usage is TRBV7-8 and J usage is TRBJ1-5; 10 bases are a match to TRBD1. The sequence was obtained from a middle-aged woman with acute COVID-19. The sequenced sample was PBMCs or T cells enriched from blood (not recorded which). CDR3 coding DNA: TGTGCCAGCAGCTTAGGGGGGACAGGGGATCAGCCCCAGCATTTT. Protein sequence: CASSLGGTGDQPQHF.